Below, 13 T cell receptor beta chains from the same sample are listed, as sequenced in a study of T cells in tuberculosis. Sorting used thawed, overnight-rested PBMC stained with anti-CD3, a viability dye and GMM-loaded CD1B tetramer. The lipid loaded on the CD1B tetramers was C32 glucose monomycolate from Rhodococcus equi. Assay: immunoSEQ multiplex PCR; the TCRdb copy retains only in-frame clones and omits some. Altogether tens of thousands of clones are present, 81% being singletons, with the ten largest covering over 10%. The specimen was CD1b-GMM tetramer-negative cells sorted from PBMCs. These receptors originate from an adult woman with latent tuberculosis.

CDR3 sequence (DNA): TGTGCCAGCACCCGACAGGGCTACGAGCAGTACTTC. This encodes CASTRQGYEQYF. This chain links TRBV6-1 with TRBJ2-7; 7 bases match TRBD1. The germline V gene encodes CDR1 MNHNS and CDR2 SASEGT. J was trimmed by 3 bases and V by 7 bases; bases with no gene match: 3. This CDR3 region has 12 residues.

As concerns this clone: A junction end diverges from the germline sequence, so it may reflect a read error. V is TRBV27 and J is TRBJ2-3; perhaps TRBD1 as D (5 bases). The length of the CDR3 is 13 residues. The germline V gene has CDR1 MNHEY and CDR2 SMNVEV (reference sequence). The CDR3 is CAGSLQGTDTQYF. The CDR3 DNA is TGTGCCGGCAGTTTACAGGGCACAGATACGCAGTATTTT.

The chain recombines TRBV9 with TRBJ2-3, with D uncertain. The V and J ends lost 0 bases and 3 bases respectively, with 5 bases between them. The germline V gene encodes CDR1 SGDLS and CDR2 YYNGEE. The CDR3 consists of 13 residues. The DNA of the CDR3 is TGTGCCAGCAGCGTAGAGCCGACAGATACGCAGTATTTT. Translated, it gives CASSVEPTDTQYF.

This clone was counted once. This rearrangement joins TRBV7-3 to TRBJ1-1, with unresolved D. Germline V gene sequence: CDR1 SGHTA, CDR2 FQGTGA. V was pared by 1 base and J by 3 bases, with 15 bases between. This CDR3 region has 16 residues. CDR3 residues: CASSLRAGHLDTEAFF. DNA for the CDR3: TGTGCCAGCAGCTTAAGGGCGGGTCATCTCGACACTGAAGCTTTCTTT.

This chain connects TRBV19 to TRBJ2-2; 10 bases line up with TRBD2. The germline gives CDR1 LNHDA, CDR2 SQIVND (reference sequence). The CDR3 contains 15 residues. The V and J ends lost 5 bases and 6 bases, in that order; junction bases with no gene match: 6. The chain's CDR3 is CASSYTSGAPGELFF. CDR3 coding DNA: TGTGCCAGTAGTTACACTAGCGGGGCGCCCGGGGAGCTGTTTTTT. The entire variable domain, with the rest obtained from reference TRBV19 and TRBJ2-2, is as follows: DGGITQSPKYLFRKEGQNVTLSCEQNLNHDAMYWYRQDPGQGLRLIYYSQIVNDFQKGDIAEGYSVSREKKESFPLTVTSAQKNPTAFYLCASSYTSGAPGELFFGEGSRLTVL.

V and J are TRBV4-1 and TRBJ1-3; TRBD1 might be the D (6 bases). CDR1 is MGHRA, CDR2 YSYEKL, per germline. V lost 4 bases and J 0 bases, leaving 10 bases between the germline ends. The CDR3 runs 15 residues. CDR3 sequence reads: CASSPRQDSGNTIYF. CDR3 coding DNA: TGCGCCAGCAGCCCCCGACAGGACTCTGGAAACACCATATATTTT.

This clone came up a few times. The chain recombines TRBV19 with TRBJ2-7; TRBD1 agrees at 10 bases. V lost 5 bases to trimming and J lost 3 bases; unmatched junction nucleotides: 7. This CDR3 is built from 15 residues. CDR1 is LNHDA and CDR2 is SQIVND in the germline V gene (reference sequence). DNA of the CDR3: TGTGCCAGTAGTCCGAGGACAGGGGGAGGCTACGAGCAGTACTTC. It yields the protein CASSPRTGGGYEQYF. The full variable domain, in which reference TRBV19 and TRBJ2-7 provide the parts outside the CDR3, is DGGITQSPKYLFRKEGQNVTLSCEQNLNHDAMYWYRQDPGQGLRLIYYSQIVNDFQKGDIAEGYSVSREKKESFPLTVTSAQKNPTAFYLCASSPRTGGGYEQYFGPGTRLTVT.

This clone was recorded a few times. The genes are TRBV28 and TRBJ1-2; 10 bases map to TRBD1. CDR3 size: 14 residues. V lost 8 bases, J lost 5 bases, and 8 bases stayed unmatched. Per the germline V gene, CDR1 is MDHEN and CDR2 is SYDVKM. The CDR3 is CASSDRGRGYGYTF. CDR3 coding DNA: TGTGCCAGCTCAGACAGGGGGCGAGGGTATGGCTACACCTTC.

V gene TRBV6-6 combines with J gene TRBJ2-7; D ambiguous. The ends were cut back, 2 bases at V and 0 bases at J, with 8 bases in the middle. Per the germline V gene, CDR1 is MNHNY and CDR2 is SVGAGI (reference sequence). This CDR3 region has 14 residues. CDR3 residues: CASSYSQVSYEQYF. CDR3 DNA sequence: TGTGCCAGCAGTTACAGCCAGGTCTCCTACGAGCAGTACTTC.

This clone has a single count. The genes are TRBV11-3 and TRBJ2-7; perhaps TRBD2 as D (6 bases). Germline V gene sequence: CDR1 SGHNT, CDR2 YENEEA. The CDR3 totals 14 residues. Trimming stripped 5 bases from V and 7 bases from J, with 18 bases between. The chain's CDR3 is CASSPLGVRGEQYF. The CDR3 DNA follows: TGTGCCAGCAGCCCCTTGGGGGTCCGGGGGGAGCAGTACTTC.

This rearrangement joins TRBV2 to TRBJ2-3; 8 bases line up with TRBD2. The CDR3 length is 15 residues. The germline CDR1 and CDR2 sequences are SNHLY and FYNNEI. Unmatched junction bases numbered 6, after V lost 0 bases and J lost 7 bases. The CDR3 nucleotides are TGTGCCAGCAGTGAAGCTCGGCGCGGGGGGTATACGCAGTATTTT. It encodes CASSEARRGGYTQYF.

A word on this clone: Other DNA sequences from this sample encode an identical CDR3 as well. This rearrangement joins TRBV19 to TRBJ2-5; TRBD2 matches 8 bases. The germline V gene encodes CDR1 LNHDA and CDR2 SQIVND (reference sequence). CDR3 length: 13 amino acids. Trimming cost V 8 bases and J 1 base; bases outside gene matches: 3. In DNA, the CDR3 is TGTGCCAGTTCTAGCGGGCCCCAAGAGACCCAGTACTTC. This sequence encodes CASSSGPQETQYF.

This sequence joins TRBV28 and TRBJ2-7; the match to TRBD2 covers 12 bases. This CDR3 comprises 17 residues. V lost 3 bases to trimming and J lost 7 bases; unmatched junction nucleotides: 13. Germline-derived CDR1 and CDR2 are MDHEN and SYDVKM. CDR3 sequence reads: CASSLRASGRATREQYF. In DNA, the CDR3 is TGTGCCAGCAGTTTGAGGGCTAGCGGGAGGGCCACTCGGGAGCAGTACTTC.